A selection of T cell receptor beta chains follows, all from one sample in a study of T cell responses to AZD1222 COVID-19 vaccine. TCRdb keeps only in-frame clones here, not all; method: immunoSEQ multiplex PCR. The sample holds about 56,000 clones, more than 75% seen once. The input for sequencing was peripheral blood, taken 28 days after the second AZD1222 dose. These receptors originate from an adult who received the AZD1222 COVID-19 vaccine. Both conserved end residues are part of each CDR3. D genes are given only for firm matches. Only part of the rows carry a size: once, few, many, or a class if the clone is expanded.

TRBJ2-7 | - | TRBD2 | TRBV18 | CASSPYPTGGPIDGYEQYF | TGTGCCAGCTCACCGTATCCGACGGGAGGGCCCATTGATGGCTACGAGCAGTACTTC
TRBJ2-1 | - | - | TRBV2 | CASLPWSRAGEQFF | TGTGCCAGCCTACCGTGGAGCAGGGCCGGTGAGCAGTTCTTC
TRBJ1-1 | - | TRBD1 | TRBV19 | CASSPPGQGQLNTEAFF | TGTGCCAGTAGTCCTCCGGGACAGGGACAGTTGAACACTGAAGCTTTCTTT
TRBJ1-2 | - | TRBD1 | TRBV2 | CASDRGWNYGYTF | TGTGCCAGTGACAGGGGGTGGAACTATGGCTACACCTTC
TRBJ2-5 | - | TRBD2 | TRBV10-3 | CAISQLAGQQETQYF | TGTGCCATCAGTCAGTTAGCGGGGCAACAAGAGACCCAGTACTTC
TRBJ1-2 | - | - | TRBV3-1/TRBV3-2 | CASSPLNWESGYTF | TGTGCCAGCAGTCCTCTCAACTGGGAAAGTGGCTACACCTTC
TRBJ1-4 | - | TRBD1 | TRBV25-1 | CASSYRQGGEKLFF | TGTGCCAGCAGTTATCGACAGGGTGGTGAAAAACTGTTTTTT
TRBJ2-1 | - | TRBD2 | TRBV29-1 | CSVQKIGTSGGATPKEQFF | TGCAGCGTTCAAAAGATAGGGACTAGCGGGGGGGCAACCCCCAAAGAGCAGTTCTTC
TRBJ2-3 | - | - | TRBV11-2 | CASSFQGTSTDTQYF | TGTGCCAGCAGCTTCCAGGGAACTAGCACAGATACGCAGTATTTT
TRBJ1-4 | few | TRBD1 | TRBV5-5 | CASSLDRGREKLFF | TGTGCCAGCAGCCTGGACAGGGGACGGGAAAAACTGTTTTTT
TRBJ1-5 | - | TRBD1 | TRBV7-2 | CASSQRQGLNQPQHF | TGTGCCAGCAGCCAAAGACAGGGGCTCAATCAGCCCCAGCATTTT
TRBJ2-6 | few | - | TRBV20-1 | CSASHPGRSLLSGANVLTF | TGCAGTGCTAGTCATCCGGGGAGAAGTCTTCTCTCTGGGGCCAACGTCCTGACTTTC
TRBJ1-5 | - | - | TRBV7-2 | CASSPIQGQPQHF | TGTGCCAGCAGCCCCATACAGGGCCAGCCCCAGCATTTT
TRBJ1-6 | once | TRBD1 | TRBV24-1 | CATSDGHRGRYVNSPLHF | TGTGCCACCAGTGATGGTCACAGGGGGCGTTATGTTAATTCACCCCTCCACTTT
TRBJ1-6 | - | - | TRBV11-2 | CASSLGVGWNSPLHF | TGTGCCAGCAGCTTAGGAGTAGGATGGAATTCACCCCTCCACTTT
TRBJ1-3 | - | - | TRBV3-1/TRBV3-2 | CASSQPPGAGGNTIYF | TGTGCCAGCAGCCAGCCCCCAGGAGCGGGGGGAAACACCATATATTTT
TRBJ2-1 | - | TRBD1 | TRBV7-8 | CASSSITGDYNEQFF | TGTGCCAGCAGCTCTATCACAGGGGATTACAATGAGCAGTTCTTC
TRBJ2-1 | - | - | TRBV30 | CAWSLADEQFF | TGTGCCTGGAGTCTCGCTGATGAGCAGTTCTTC
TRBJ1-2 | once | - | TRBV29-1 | CSVALDRYYGYTF | TGCAGCGTCGCTCTGGACAGATACTATGGCTACACCTTC
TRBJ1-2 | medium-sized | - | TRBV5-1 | CASSLELASYGYTF | TGCGCCAGCAGCTTGGAGCTGGCCTCATATGGCTACACCTTC
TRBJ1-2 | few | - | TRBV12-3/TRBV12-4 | CASSATGPRGYTF | TGTGCCAGCAGTGCCACCGGGCCTCGGGGCTACACCTTC
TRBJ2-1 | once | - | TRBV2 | CASSEDGTFHEQFF | TGTGCCAGCAGTGAAGATGGAACTTTCCATGAGCAGTTCTTC
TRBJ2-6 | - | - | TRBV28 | CASSPRLGLAGANVLTF | TGTGCCAGCAGTCCTCGGCTAGGACTGGCTGGGGCCAACGTCCTGACTTTC
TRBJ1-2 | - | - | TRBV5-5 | CASSLDRMGYTF | TGTGCCAGCAGCTTGGATCGAATGGGCTACACCTTC
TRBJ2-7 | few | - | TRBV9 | CASSVAEASYYEQYF | TGTGCCAGCAGCGTAGCTGAGGCTTCCTACTACGAGCAGTACTTC
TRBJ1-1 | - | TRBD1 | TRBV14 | CASSTRIGQGRTEAFF | TGTGCCAGCAGCACGCGCATCGGACAGGGTAGGACTGAAGCTTTCTTT
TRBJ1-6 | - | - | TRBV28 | CASKIPGQENSPLHF | TGTGCCAGCAAAATACCGGGACAAGAAAATTCACCCCTCCACTTT
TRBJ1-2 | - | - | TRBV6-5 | CASTARGSNYGYTF | TGTGCCAGCACCGCTAGGGGGTCTAACTATGGCTACACCTTC